This entry concerns a single T cell receptor (beta chain). What it binds is not known. All the people who gave samples were healthy bone marrow donors. PCR amplification relied on 60 Vbeta primers (plus 13 Jbeta primers). Assay used: immunoSEQ multiplex PCR; TCRdb lists only in-frame clones, some missing. The profile shows 130,000 to 150,000 clones, 73% of them singletons. This record comes from a study of cytomegalovirus exposure and HLA in healthy donors. Study overall: About 84% of 350 to 400 genotyped donors fell in the Caucasian-associated ancestry cluster. The study's findings and limits: The Asian-associated ancestry cluster reportedly had fewer N-insertions than the approximately 650-donor mean in a later analysis. An analysis was carried out at a later point. It showed that HLA-associated TCR beta chains were more clonally expanded than equally common non-associated chains.

V lost 7 bases and J lost 4; bases outside the gene matches: 11. Germline CDR1 is SQVTM and CDR2 is ANQGSEA. The length of the CDR3 is 16 residues. The receptor's source is a woman aged 40 to 49 in good health and CMV-seronegative. The specimen was PBMCs. The chain uses TRBV29-1 and TRBJ2-1, with TRBD1 matching over 12 bases. As DNA, the CDR3 is TGCAGCGCCACCTACTGGGACAGGGGGCTGTACAATGAGCAGTTCTTC. This gives the protein CSATYWDRGLYNEQFF.